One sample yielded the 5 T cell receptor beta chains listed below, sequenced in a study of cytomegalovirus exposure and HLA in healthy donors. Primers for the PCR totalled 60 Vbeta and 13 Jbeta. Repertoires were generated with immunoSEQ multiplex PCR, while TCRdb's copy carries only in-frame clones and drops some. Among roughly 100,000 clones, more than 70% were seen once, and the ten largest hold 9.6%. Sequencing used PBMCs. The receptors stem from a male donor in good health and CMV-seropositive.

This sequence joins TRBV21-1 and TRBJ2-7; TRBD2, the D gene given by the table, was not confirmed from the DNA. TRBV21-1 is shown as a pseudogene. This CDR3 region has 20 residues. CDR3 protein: CASSPHSAEDRSFAPYEQYF. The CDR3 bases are TGTGCCAGCAGCCCACACTCTGCGGAGGACCGCTCCTTTGCCCCCTACGAGCAGTACTTC.

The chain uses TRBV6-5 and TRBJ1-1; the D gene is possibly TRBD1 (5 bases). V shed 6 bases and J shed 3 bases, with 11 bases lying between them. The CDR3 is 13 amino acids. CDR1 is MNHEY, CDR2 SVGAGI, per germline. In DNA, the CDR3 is TGTGCCAGCAGCCTTTGGGGGGACACTGAAGCTTTCTTT. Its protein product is CASSLWGDTEAFF.

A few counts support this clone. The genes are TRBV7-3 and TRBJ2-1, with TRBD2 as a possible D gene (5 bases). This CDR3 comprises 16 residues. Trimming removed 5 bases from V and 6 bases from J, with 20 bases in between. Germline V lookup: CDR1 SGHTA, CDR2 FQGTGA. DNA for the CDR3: TGTGCCAGCAGCCCGCGGACTTCCTCCCCCGGCAATGAGCAGTTCTTC. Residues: CASSPRTSSPGNEQFF.

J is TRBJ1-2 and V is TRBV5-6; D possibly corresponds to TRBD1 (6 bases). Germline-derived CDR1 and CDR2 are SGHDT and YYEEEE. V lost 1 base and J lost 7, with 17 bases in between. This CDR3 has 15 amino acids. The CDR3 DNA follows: TGTGCCAGCAGCTTGCTGTGGGGGGGCCTTCGTGGCTACACCTTC. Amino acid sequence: CASSLLWGGLRGYTF.

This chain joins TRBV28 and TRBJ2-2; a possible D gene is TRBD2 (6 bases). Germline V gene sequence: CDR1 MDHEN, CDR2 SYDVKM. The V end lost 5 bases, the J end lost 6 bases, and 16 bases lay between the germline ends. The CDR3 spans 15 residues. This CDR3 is CASSPPGVGPGELFF. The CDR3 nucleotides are TGTGCCAGCAGTCCCCCGGGGGTCGGGCCCGGGGAGCTGTTTTTT.